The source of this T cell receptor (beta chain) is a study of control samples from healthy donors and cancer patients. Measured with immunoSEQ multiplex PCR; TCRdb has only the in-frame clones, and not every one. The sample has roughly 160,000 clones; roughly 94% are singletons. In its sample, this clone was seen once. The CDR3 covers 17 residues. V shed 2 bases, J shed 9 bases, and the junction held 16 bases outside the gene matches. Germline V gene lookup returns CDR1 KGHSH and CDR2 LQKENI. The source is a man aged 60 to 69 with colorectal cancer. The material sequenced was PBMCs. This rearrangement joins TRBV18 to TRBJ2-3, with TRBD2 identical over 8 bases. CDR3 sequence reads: CASSPRIRGGSPGTQYF. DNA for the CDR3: TGTGCCAGCTCACCAAGGATCCGGGGGGGCTCCCCTGGGACGCAGTATTTT.